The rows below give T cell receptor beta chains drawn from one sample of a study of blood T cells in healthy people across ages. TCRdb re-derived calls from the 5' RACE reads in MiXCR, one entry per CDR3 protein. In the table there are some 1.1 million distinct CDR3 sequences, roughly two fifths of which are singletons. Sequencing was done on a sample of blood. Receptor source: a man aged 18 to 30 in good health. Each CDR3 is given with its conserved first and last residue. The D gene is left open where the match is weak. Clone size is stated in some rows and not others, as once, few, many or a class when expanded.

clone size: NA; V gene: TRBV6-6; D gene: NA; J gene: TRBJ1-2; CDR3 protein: CASSNLVRSVYGYTF; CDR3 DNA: TGTGCCAGCAGTAACCTGGTACGAAGTGTCTATGGCTACACCTTC
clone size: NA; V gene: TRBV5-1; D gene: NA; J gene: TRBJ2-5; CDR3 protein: CASSLASSIQYF; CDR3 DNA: TGCGCCAGCAGCTTGGCCTCCTCAATCCAGTACTTC
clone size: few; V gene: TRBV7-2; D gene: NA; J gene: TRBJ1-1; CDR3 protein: CASSFRGRGDTEAFF; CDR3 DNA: TGTGCCAGCAGCTTTAGGGGCCGTGGGGACACTGAAGCTTTCTTT
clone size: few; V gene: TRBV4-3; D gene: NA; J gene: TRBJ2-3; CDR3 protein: CASRPGVAGTDTQYF; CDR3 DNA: TGCGCCAGCCGACCGGGCGTGGCAGGCACAGATACGCAGTATTTT
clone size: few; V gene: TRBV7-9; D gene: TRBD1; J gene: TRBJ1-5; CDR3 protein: CASSSRTGEGQPQHF; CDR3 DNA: TGTGCCAGCAGCTCACGCACAGGGGAAGGTCAGCCCCAGCATTTT
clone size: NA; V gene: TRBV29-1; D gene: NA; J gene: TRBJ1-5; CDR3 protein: CSVGGVLSNQPQHF; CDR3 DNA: TGCAGCGTTGGAGGGGTGCTCAGCAATCAGCCCCAGCATTTT
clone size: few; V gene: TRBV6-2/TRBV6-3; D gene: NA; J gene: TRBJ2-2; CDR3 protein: CASSYSVGGLFF; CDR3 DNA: TGTGCCAGCAGTTACTCTGTAGGAGGGCTGTTTTTT
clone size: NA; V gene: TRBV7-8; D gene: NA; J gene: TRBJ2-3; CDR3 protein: CATSLSTDTQYF; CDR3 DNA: TGTGCCACCAGCCTGAGCACAGATACGCAGTATTTT
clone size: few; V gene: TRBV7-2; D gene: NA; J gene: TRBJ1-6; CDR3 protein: CASSPLWNSPLHF; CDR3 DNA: TGTGCCAGCAGCCCCTTGTGGAATTCACCCCTCCACTTT
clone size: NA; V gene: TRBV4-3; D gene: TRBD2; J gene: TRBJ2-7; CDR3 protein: CASSQGASGGWDEQYF; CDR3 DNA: TGCGCCAGCAGCCAAGGTGCTAGCGGGGGATGGGATGAGCAGTACTTC
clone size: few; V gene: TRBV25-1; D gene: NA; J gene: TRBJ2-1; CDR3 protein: CASSDAGYNEQFF; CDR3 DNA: TGTGCCAGCAGTGACGCAGGGTACAATGAGCAGTTCTTC
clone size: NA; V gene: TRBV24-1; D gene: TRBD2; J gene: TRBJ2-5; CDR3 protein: CATSSGGPTVETQYF; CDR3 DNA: TGTGCCACCAGTAGCGGGGGCCCCACGGTGGAGACCCAGTACTTC
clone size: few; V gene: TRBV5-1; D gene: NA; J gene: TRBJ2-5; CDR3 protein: CASSNSGSQETQYF; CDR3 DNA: TGCGCCAGCAGCAACTCCGGGAGTCAAGAGACCCAGTACTTC
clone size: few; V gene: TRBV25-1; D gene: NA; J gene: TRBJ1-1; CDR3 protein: CATSGPEAFF; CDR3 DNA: TGTGCCACTTCAGGGCCTGAAGCTTTCTTT
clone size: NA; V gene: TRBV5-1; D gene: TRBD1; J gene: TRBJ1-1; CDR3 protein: CASSWRQSTTGANTEAFF; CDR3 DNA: TGCGCCAGCAGCTGGCGACAGAGCACTACAGGGGCGAACACTGAAGCTTTCTTT
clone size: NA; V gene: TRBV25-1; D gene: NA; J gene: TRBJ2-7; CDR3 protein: CASTQGEAYEQYF; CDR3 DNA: TGTGCCAGCACCCAGGGTGAGGCCTACGAGCAGTACTTC
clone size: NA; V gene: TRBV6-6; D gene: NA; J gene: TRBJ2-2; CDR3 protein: CASRGAGDTGELFF; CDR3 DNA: TGTGCCAGCAGGGGGGCAGGGGACACCGGGGAGCTGTTTTTT